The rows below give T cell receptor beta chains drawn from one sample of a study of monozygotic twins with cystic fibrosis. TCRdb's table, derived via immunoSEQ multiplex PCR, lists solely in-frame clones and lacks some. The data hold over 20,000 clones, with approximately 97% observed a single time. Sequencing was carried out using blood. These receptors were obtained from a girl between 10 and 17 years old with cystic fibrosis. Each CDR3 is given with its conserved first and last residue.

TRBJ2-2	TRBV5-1	CASSFKYTGTGYTGELFF
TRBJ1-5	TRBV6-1	CASRPGPYSNQPQHF
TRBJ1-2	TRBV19	CASSTGGTGGVYGYTF
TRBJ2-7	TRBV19	CASSIGGAGPPPEQYF
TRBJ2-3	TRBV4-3	CASSQEFSMADTQYF
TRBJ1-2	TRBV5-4	CASSSEWVGHRGYTF
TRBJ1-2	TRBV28	CASSFGLANYGYTF
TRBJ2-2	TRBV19	CASTEAGTGELFF
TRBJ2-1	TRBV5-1	CASSLEREGQFF
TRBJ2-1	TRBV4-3	CASSQTPRAGVPPGGEQFF
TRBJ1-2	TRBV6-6	CASRVTNYGYTF
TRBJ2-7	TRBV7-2	CASSLGRGDYEQYF
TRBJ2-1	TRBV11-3	CASSLAVHNEQFF